The entry below describes one T cell receptor beta chain. Its target is not known. This specimen belongs to a study of siplizumab effects on memory and regulatory T cells. Generated by immunoSEQ multiplex PCR, the TCRdb table keeps only in-frame clones and is missing some. The sample records over 60,000 clones, under 95% being singletons. V lost 5 bases to trimming and J lost 15 bases; unmatched junction nucleotides: 15. CDR3 size: 15 residues. The germline V gene encodes CDR1 SGHTA and CDR2 FQGNSA. Findings and caveats of the study: Whether proliferating Tregs in siplizumab cultures suppress was not functionally confirmed.

Sequences were obtained from CD8+ T cells sorted from blood. The gene calls are TRBV7-2 and TRBJ2-1; 11 bases are a match to TRBD2. The source is a human donor in good health. CDR3 sequence reads: CASSLRQPGLAAWFF. As DNA, the CDR3 is TGTGCCAGCAGCCTGAGGCAGCCGGGACTAGCGGCCTGGTTCTTC. The entire variable domain, with the rest obtained from reference TRBV7-2 and TRBJ2-1, is as follows: GAGVSQSPSNKVTEKGKDVELRCDPISGHTALYWYRQSLGQGLEFLIYFQGNSAPDKSGLPSDRFSAERTGGSVSTLTIQRTQQEDSAVYLCASSLRQPGLAAWFFGPGTRLTVL.